A selection of T cell receptor beta chains follows, all from one sample in a study of CXCR3-negative and CXCR3-positive naive CD8 T cells. With the 5' RACE reads reprocessed, TCRdb shows one record per CDR3 protein and no DNA. The table lists approximately 130,000 distinct CDR3 sequences. What was sequenced was naive CXCR3+ CD8+ T cells from blood. The origin of the receptors is a human donor in good health. Some clones in this sample may be carry-over from other donors' samples. Both conserved end residues are part of each CDR3.

TRBJ2-7 TRBV4-1 CASSHPDRVYYEQYF
TRBJ2-7 TRBV7-2 CASSEDSSSYEQYF
TRBJ2-7 TRBV27 CSSSFGGYTSNYEQYF
TRBJ2-7 TRBV12-3/TRBV12-4 CASSLKDRGSYEQYF
TRBJ1-1 TRBV29-1 CSVLGLNTEAFF
TRBJ1-3 TRBV20-1 CSARPDGGRNTIYF
TRBJ1-1 TRBV19 CASSKSLRTEAFF
TRBJ2-1 TRBV5-1 CASSVTGLDEQFF
TRBJ2-1 TRBV27 CASSSPGTGADEQFF
TRBJ2-5 TRBV4-1 CASSLGPGDGETQYF
TRBJ2-7 TRBV19 CASSMGPGEYYEQYF
TRBJ1-2 TRBV28 CASSFRHHYGYTF
TRBJ2-5 TRBV13 CASSSQRGQETQYF
TRBJ2-7 TRBV29-1 CSVEGQGSDEQYF
TRBJ2-7 TRBV5-1 CASIQSPGVTYYEQYF
TRBJ2-1 TRBV14 CASSQSGKGIHEQFF
TRBJ1-1 TRBV7-2 CASSLEWELEAFF
TRBJ1-5 TRBV28 CASSRTAYNQPQHF
TRBJ2-1 TRBV28 CASSLPQRGGPYNEQFF
TRBJ2-7 TRBV29-1 CSVGQGVWEQYF
TRBJ2-5 TRBV25-1 CASSMGQGKETQYF
TRBJ2-4 TRBV4-3 CASSQVATSWDSNLDVAKNIQYF
TRBJ2-1 TRBV27 CASSRTSGRYTSYNEQFF
TRBJ2-5 TRBV11-3 CASSHRGADRETQYF
TRBJ2-5 TRBV4-1 CASSQDWVQIETQYF
TRBJ2-7 TRBV10-3 CAISYTGTGSYEQYF
TRBJ2-7 TRBV27 CASSFGTGFDEQYF
TRBJ1-1 TRBV6-5 CASSYSGTGGAGTEAFF
TRBJ2-7 TRBV6-6 CASSYPPSPRTGGYEQYF
TRBJ2-1 TRBV4-1 CASSPPGWQDRSEQFF
TRBJ2-1 TRBV5-6 CASSALAGAGESYNEQFF
TRBJ1-2 TRBV7-8 CASSLGVPDGYTF
TRBJ2-5 TRBV7-9 CASSLGGSQTQYF
TRBJ2-7 TRBV7-6 CASSLGQGSPYEQYF
TRBJ2-7 TRBV7-9 CASSLTGASSYEQYF